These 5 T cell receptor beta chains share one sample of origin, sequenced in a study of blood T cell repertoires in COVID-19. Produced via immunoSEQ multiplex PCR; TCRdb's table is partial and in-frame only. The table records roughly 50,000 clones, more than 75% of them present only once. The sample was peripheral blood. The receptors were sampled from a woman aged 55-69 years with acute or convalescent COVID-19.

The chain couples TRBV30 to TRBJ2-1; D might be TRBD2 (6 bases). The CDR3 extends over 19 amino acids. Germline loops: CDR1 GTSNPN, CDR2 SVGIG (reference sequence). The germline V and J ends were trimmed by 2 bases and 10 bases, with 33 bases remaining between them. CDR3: CAWSTDWFDLSHRTSEQFF. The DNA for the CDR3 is TGTGCCTGGAGTACCGACTGGTTCGACCTTAGCCACCGTACTAGCGAGCAGTTCTTC.

This CDR3 is CASSFRSGDLSTDTQYF. CDR3 DNA sequence: TGCGCCAGCAGCTTCAGGTCGGGGGACCTTAGTACAGATACGCAGTATTTT. This rearrangement joins TRBV5-1 to TRBJ2-3; weak D call: TRBD2 (6 bases). The CDR3 is made up of 17 amino acids. Germline V gene lookup returns CDR1 SGHRS and CDR2 YFSETQ. Trimming took off 2 bases at V and 3 bases at J, with 19 bases between the two ends. Filled out from reference TRBV5-1 and TRBJ2-3, the complete variable domain reads KAGVTQTPRYLIKTRGQQVTLSCSPISGHRSVSWYQQTPGQGLQFLFEYFSETQRNKGNFPGRFSGRQFSNSRSEMNVSTLELGDSALYLCASSFRSGDLSTDTQYFGPGTRLTVL.

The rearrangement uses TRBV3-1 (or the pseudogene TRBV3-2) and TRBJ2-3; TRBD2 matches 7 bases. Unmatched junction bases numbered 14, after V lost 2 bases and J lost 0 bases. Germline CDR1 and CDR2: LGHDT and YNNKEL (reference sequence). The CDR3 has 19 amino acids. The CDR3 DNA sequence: TGTGCCAGCAGCCAAATACGACTAGCAGTAAAGACTAGCACAGATACGCAGTATTTT. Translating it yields CASSQIRLAVKTSTDTQYF.

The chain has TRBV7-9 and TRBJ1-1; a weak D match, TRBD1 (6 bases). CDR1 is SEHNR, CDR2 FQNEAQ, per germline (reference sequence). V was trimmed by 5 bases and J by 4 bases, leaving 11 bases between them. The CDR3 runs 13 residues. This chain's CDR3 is CASSPTGITEAFF. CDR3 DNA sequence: TGTGCCAGCAGCCCAACAGGGATCACTGAAGCTTTCTTT. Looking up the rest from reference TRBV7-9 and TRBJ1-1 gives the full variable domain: DTGVSQNPRHKITKRGQNVTFRCDPISEHNRLYWYRQTLGQGPEFLTYFQNEAQLEKSRLLSDRFSAERPKGSFSTLEIQRTEQGDSAMYLCASSPTGITEAFFGQGTRLTVV.

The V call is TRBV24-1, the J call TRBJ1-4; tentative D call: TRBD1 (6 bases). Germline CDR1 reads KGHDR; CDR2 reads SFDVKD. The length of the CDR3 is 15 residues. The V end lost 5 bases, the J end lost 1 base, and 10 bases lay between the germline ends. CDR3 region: CATSVIRGTNEKLFF. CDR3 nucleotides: TGTGCCACCAGTGTGATCAGGGGAACTAATGAAAAACTGTTTTTT.